This T cell receptor beta chain was identified in a study of CD8+ T cells in alopecia areata. Points on this clone: Its target is not known.

General study results and limits: Affected lesional scalp, above all in alopecia totalis/universalis, was more clonal than normal scalp.

CDR3 size: 13 residues. Germline-derived CDR1 and CDR2 are GTSNPN and SVGIG (reference sequence). The V gene end was trimmed by 5 bases and the J gene end by 3 bases; junction bases not matched to a gene: 4. Peripheral blood and lesional scalp punch biopsies came from alopecia areata patients. Researchers picked out CD4+ and CD8+ T cells from PBMCs by sorting. Reverse transcribed after extraction, RNA yielded cDNA as the sequencing template. This table comes from immunoSEQ multiplex PCR, and its TCRdb copy is limited to in-frame clones, with some not included. This repertoire shows about 200,000 clones, 57% found once; its top ten account for just over 0.45%.

The sequencing used CD4+ T cells sorted from blood, collected at week 0. This sequence was found in a human donor with alopecia areata. The rearrangement uses TRBV30 and TRBJ2-3; TRBD2 aligns across 8 bases. The DNA of the CDR3 is TGTGCCTGGGCGGGGGGTTGGACAGATACGCAGTATTTT. Its translation is CAWAGGWTDTQYF. The entire variable domain, with the rest obtained from reference TRBV30 and TRBJ2-3, is as follows: SQTIHQWPATLVQPVGSPLSLECTVEGTSNPNLYWYRQAAGRGLQLLFYSVGIGQISSEVPQNLSASRPQDRQFILSSKKLLLSDSGFYLCAWAGGWTDTQYFGPGTRLTVL.